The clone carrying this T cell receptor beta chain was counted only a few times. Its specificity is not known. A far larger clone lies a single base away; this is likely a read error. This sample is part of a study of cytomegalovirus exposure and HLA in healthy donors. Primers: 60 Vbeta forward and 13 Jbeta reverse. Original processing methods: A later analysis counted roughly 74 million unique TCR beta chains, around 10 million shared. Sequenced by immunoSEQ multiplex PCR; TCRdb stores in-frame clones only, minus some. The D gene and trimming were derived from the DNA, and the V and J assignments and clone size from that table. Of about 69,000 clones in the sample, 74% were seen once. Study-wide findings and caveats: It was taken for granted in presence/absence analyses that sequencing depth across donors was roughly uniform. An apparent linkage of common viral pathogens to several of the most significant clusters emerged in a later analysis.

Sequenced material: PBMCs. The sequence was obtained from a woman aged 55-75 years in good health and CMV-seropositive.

As DNA, the CDR3 is TGTGCCAGGGGTGCAGGGGGCGCGTCTGAAGCTTTCTTT. This gives the protein CARGAGGASEAFF. The chain couples TRBV2 to TRBJ1-1; TRBD1 matches 8 bases. V gave up 9 bases and J gave up 6 bases; unmatched junction bases: 9. Germline-derived CDR1 and CDR2 are SNHLY and FYNNEI. The CDR3 has 13 amino acids.